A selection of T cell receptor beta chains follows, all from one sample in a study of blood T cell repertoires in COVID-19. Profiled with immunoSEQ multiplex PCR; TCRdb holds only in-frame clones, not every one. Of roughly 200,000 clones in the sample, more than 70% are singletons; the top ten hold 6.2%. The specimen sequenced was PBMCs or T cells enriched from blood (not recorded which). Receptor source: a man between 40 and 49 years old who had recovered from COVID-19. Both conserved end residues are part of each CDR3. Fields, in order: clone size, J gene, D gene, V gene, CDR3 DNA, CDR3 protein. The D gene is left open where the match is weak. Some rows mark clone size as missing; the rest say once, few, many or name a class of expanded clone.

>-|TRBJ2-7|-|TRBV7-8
TGTGCCAGCAGCTCCGTCGGGACTTTTACTTACCCCTCCTACGAGCAGTACTTC
CASSSVGTFTYPSYEQYF
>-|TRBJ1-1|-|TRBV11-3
TGTGCCAGCAGCTTCTCAGGCTTCACTGAAGCTTTCTTT
CASSFSGFTEAFF
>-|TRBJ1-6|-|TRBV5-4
TGTGCCAGCAGCCCCCTCGGGGGGGCCAGCTCCTATAATTCACCCCTCCACTTT
CASSPLGGASSYNSPLHF
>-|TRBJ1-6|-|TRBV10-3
TGTGCCGTCTCCCTTGAGGTTCATTCACCCCTCCACTTT
CAVSLEVHSPLHF
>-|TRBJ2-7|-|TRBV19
TGTGCCAGTAGTAGTACAGCCGTCTCCTACGAGCAGTACTTC
CASSSTAVSYEQYF
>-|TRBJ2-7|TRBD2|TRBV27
TGTGCCAGCAGCATCCATGGGACTAGCCAGGACTACGAGCAGTACTTC
CASSIHGTSQDYEQYF
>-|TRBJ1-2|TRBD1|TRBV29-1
TGCAGCGTTGGGGACAGGGATACCTATGGCTACACCTTC
CSVGDRDTYGYTF
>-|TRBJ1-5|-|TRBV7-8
TGTGCCAGCAGCTCCCGATTTGGGGGGGGCGATCAGCCCCAGCATTTT
CASSSRFGGGDQPQHF
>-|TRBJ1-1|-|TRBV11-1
TGTGCCAGCAGCTTATCCCGAGGGGGGGGGAAAACTGAAGCTTTCTTT
CASSLSRGGGKTEAFF
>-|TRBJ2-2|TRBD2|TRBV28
TGTGCCAGCAGTTCCCGTGGGACTAGGGAAGGGGAGCTGTTTTTT
CASSSRGTREGELFF
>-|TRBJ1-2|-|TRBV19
TGTGCCAGTAGTCAGGGATTAATGGACGGCTACACCTTC
CASSQGLMDGYTF
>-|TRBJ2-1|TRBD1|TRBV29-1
TGCAGCGGAATCGGGACAGGGGGCCATTTCAATGAGCAGTTCTTC
CSGIGTGGHFNEQFF
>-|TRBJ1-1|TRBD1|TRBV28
TGTGCCAGCAGTACAATAACAGGGGACCGGTCTAGGAGGACTGAAGCTTTCTTT
CASSTITGDRSRRTEAFF
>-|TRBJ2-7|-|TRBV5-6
TGTGCCAGCAGCGGGGACACAGCCTACGAGCAGTACTTT
CASSGDTAYEQYF
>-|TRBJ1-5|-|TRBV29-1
TGCAGCGTTGGCGAGAATAGCAATCAGCCCCAGCATTTT
CSVGENSNQPQHF
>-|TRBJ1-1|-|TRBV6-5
TGTGCCAGCAGCCTATTGGAGGAGCGGACTGAAGCTTTCTTT
CASSLLEERTEAFF
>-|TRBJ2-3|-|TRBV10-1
TGCGCCAGCAGTGAGTTAAGCGGCAATAAGGATACGCAGTATTTT
CASSELSGNKDTQYF
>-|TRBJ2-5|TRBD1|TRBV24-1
TGTGCCACCAGTGAGGACAGGGCGGTGGGGGAGACCCAGTACTTC
CATSEDRAVGETQYF
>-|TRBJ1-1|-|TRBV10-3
TGTGCCATCAGTGGGGGGGGAGGGACGAACACTGAAGCTTTCTTT
CAISGGGGTNTEAFF
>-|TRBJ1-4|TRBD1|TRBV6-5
TGTGCCAGCGCCGACAGGGTATATGAAAAACTGTTTTTT
CASADRVYEKLFF
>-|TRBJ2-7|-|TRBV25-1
TGTGCCAGCAGTTCAGGGTTGGCGTTATACGAGCAGTACTTC
CASSSGLALYEQYF
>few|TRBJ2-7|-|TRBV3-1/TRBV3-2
TGTGCCAGCAGCCAAGAGCAGGAGCAGTACTTC
CASSQEQEQYF
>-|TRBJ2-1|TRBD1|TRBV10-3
TGTGCCATCAGCGCAGACGCAGGGGGCTACAATGAGCAGTTCTTC
CAISADAGGYNEQFF
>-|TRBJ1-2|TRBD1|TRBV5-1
TGCGCCAGCAGCTCCCTTGACAGGGGCGGCTACACCTTC
CASSSLDRGGYTF
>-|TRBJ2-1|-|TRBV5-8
TGTGCCAGCAGCTCGGACAGCAACAATGAGCAGTTCTTC
CASSSDSNNEQFF
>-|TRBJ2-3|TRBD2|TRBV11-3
TGTGCCAGCGGCGAGGGACTAGCGGGGGCCTCAGATACGCAGTATTTT
CASGEGLAGASDTQYF
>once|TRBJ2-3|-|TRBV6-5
TGTGCCAGCCTCTTTTCCGGTACGCAGTATTTT
CASLFSGTQYF
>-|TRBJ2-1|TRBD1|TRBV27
TGTGCCAGCAGTTCCCCCTCGGGACAGACTTACAATGAGCAGTTCTTC
CASSSPSGQTYNEQFF
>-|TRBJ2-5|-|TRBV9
TGTGCCAGCAGCGCCCGCCCTGACAGCTTTCAAGAGACCCAGTACTTC
CASSARPDSFQETQYF
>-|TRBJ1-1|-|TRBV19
TGTGCCAGTAGTATGACCTTTAGGGGAACTGAAGCTTTCTTT
CASSMTFRGTEAFF
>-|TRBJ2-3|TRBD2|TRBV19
TGTGCCAGTAGGACTAGCGGGGGCACAGATACGCAGTATTTT
CASRTSGGTDTQYF
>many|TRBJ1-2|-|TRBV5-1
TGCGCCAGCAGCTTGAGAAGCTATAACTATGGCTACACCTTC
CASSLRSYNYGYTF
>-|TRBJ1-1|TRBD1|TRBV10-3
TGTGCCATCAGTCAGGGGGCGGGCACTGAAGCTTTCTTT
CAISQGAGTEAFF
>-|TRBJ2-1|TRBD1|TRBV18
TGTGCCAGCTCGCAGAAAGACAGGGGTGAGCAGTTCTTC
CASSQKDRGEQFF
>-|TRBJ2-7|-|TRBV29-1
TGCAGCGTTGAAGTTACCTCGGACAGTCGACTGTACTTC
CSVEVTSDSRLYF
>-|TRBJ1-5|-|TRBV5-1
TGCGCCAGCAGCTTGGAAGGACAGTTCAATCAGCCCCAGCATTTT
CASSLEGQFNQPQHF
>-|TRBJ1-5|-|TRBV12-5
TGTGCTAGTGGTTTGGGGGACAAAGATCAGCCCCAGCATTTT
CASGLGDKDQPQHF
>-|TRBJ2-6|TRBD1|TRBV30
TGTGCCTTGGACAGGACTTATGGGGCCAACGTCCTGACTTTC
CALDRTYGANVLTF